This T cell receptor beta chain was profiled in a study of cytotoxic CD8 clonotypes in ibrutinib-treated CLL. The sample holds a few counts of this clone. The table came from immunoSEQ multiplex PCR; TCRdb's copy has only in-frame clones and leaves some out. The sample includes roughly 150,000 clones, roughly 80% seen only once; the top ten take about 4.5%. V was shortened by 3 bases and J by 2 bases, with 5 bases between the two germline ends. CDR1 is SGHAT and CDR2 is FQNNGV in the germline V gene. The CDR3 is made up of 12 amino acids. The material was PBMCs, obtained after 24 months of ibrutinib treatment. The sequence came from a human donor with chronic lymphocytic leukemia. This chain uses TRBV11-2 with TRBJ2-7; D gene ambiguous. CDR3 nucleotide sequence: TGTGCCAGCAGCTTGGCAGCCTACGAGCAGTACTTC. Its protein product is CASSLAAYEQYF. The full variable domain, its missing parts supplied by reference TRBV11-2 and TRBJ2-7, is EAGVAQSPRYKIIEKRQSVAFWCNPISGHATLYWYQQILGQGPKLLIQFQNNGVVDDSQLPKDRFSAERLKGVDSTLKIQPAKLEDSAVYLCASSLAAYEQYFGPGTRLTVT.